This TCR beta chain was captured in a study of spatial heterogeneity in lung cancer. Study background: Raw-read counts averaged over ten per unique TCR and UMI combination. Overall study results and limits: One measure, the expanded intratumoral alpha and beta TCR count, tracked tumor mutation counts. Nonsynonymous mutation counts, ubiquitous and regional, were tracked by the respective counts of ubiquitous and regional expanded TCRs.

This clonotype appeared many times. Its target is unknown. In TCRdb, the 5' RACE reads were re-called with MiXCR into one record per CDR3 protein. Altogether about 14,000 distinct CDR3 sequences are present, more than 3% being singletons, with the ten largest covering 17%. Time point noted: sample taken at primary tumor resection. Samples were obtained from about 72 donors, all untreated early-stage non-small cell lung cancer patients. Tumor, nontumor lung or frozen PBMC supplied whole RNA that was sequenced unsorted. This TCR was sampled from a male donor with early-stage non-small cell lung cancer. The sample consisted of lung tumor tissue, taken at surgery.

The DNA of the CDR3 is TGCGCCAGCAGCACGGATAATTCACCCCTCCACTTT. Translation gives CASSTDNSPLHF. The chain has TRBV5-1 and TRBJ1-6; D gene uncertain. This CDR3 region has 12 residues. V was pared by 4 bases and J by 5 bases, with 4 bases between. CDR1 is SGHRS and CDR2 is YFSETQ in the germline V gene.